A single sample is the source of the 31 T cell receptor beta chains below, sequenced in a study of blood T cells in healthy people across ages. A second PCR, run for about 7 to 12 cycles, used a sample-barcoded 5' primer plus a J-beta primer mix. MiXCR, run by TCRdb on the 5' RACE reads, gives a single entry per CDR3 protein. The sample yields 540,000 or so distinct CDR3 sequences, approximately 25% seen once. A further study also used this sample, focusing on T cells of mothers and their children.

Sequencing input: blood. All receptors come from a boy aged 5 to 17 in good health.

This clonotype was recorded at least ten times. The chain carries TRBV4-3 and TRBJ2-7; 8 bases line up with TRBD2. V shed 0 bases and J 5 bases; nucleotides not matched to a gene: 6. Germline assignment: CDR1 LGHNA and CDR2 YSLEER. The CDR3 extends over 15 amino acids. CDR3 protein: CASSQDPSGGHEQYF. In nucleotides, the CDR3 is TGCGCCAGCAGCCAAGATCCCAGCGGGGGCCACGAGCAGTACTTC.

The V gene is TRBV6-5, the J gene TRBJ2-5, with no clear D. CDR3 length equals 11 residues. Trimming left V 2 bases short and J 11 bases short, with 9 bases between. The germline gives CDR1 MNHEY, CDR2 SVGAGI. The CDR3 nucleotides read TGTGCCAGCAGTTACGCCCCTCGGCAGTACTTC. Translated, it gives CASSYAPRQYF.

Concerning this clonotype: Compared with germline, one end of the junction differs, possibly owing to a read error. The chain carries TRBV25-1 and TRBJ2-5; TRBD1 matches 8 bases. The DNA matches TRBJ2-7 better at its end, which makes the J call doubtful. The length of the CDR3 is 13 residues. Germline V lookup: CDR1 MGHDK, CDR2 SYGVNS. The CDR3 spells CASNETGGYEQYF. CDR3 DNA sequence: TGTGCCAGCAATGAAACAGGGGGCTACGAGCAGTACTTC.

This clonotype was observed a handful of times. The chain links TRBV4-1 to TRBJ2-5, with D possibly TRBD2 on 5 matching bases. Judging by the DNA end, TRBJ2-1 fits better; the J call may be wrong. Germline V gene data show CDR1 as MGHRA and CDR2 as YSYEKL. This CDR3 is built from 15 residues. The DNA of the CDR3 is TGCGCCAGCAGCCAAGAACCTAGCTTCTACAATGAGCAGTTCTTC. Encoded protein: CASSQEPSFYNEQFF.

This clonotype was found many times. The J gene is TRBJ2-5, the V gene TRBV6-2 or TRBV6-3, with D possibly being TRBD1 (6 bases). The end of the DNA aligns better with TRBJ2-7, so the J call may be wrong. The CDR3 loop spans 14 amino acids. From germline, CDR1 is MNHEY and CDR2 SVGEGT. CDR3 sequence: CASSSGTLSYEQYF. CDR3 sequence (DNA): TGTGCCAGCAGCTCCGGGACACTTTCCTACGAGCAGTACTTC.

This chain connects TRBV27 to TRBJ2-3; 10 nucleotides match TRBD1. The CDR3 is 16 amino acids. In germline, CDR1 is MNHEY, CDR2 SMNVEV (reference sequence). The J segment lost 0 bases and the V segment lost 7 bases, leaving 7 bases of the junction unmatched. CDR3 region: CASNDRGRPSTDTQYF. As DNA, the CDR3 is TGTGCCAGCAATGACAGGGGGCGGCCAAGCACAGATACGCAGTATTTT.

This clonotype was counted only a few times. This chain connects TRBV12-3 or TRBV12-4 to TRBJ2-3, with 12 bases identical to TRBD2. This CDR3 spans 12 amino acids. J was trimmed by 14 bases and V by 5 bases; bases with no gene match: 5. The CDR3 region has the DNA TGTGCCAGCAGTCCTAGCGGGGGGGCTACGTATTTT. Protein sequence: CASSPSGGATYF.

Regarding this clonotype: The CDR3 end shows no conserved phenylalanine or tryptophan, and so a read error is likely. Here the CDR3 reads CASSWTVGQPQHL. As DNA, the CDR3 is TGTGCCAGCAGTTGGACAGTCGGACAGCCCCAGCATCTT. V is TRBV27 and J is TRBJ1-5; D possibly corresponds to TRBD1 (6 bases). Trimming removed 4 bases at V and 7 bases at J, with 11 bases between. CDR3 length: 13 amino acids. Germline V gene sequence: CDR1 MNHEY, CDR2 SMNVEV (reference sequence).

This clonotype was seen only a few times. This chain uses TRBV7-3 with TRBJ2-7; 12 positions match TRBD2. The CDR3 sequence is 18 residues long. Per the germline V gene, CDR1 is SGHTA and CDR2 is FQGTGA. V trimming: 4 bases; J trimming: 0 bases; junction bases outside the gene matches: 10. CDR3 sequence reads: CASSSRGVTSGSSYEQYF. CDR3 DNA: TGTGCCAGCAGCTCCCGGGGGGTGACTAGCGGGAGCTCCTACGAGCAGTACTTC.

The chain recombines TRBV2 with TRBJ2-5; tentatively, D is TRBD1 or TRBD2 (6 bases each). The assigned J gene may be wrong: the sequence end matches TRBJ2-1 better. Germline CDR1 and CDR2: SNHLY and FYNNEI. The CDR3 is 15 residues long. The CDR3 loop reads CASSPGTPLANEQFF. In DNA form, the CDR3 reads TGTGCCAGCAGCCCCGGGACACCTCTAGCGAATGAGCAGTTCTTC.

The rearrangement joins TRBV24-1 to TRBJ2-1; 12 bases fit TRBD2. Germline CDR1 KGHDR, CDR2 SFDVKD. The ends lost 3 bases at V and 2 bases at J; junction bases unmatched: 7. The CDR3 length is 18 residues. The CDR3 nucleotides read TGTGCCACCAGTGATCGGCGGACTAGCGGGGCAGCCTACAATGAGCAGTTCTTC. Residues: CATSDRRTSGAAYNEQFF.

A single count supports this clonotype. CDR3 region: CASSASSGGALGEQFF. As DNA, the CDR3 is TGTGCCAGCAGCGCCTCTAGCGGGGGGGCCTTAGGCGAGCAGTTCTTC. This chain joins TRBV9 and TRBJ2-1, with 12 bases that match TRBD2. The germline gives CDR1 SGDLS, CDR2 YYNGEE. This CDR3 spans 16 amino acids. V lost 3 bases and J lost 10; bases outside the gene matches: 11. Full variable domain (missing parts from reference TRBV9 and TRBJ2-1): DSGVTQTPKHLITATGQRVTLRCSPRSGDLSVYWYQQSLDQGLQFLIQYYNGEERAKGNILERFSAQQFPDLHSELNLSSLELGDSALYFCASSASSGGALGEQFFGPGTRLTVL.

The chain joins TRBV29-1 to TRBJ2-6; unclear D gene. CDR3 size: 13 residues. The V end lost 4 bases, the J end lost 0 bases, and 4 bases lay between the germline ends. Germline V CDR1 and CDR2: SQVTM, ANQGSEA. The CDR3 protein is CSVAVSGANVLTF. The CDR3 DNA reads TGCAGCGTTGCGGTCTCTGGGGCCAACGTCCTGACTTTC.

This chain uses TRBV28 with TRBJ1-6, with D uncertain. Germline lookup yields CDR1 MDHEN and CDR2 SYDVKM. Trimming took 3 bases from V and 0 from J, leaving 9 bases between them. The CDR3 totals 16 residues. Here the CDR3 reads CASSFGWGSYNSPLHF. The CDR3 DNA follows: TGTGCCAGCAGTTTTGGGTGGGGCTCCTATAATTCACCCCTCCACTTT.

The chain combines TRBV10-3 with TRBJ2-3; D might be TRBD1 (6 bases). This CDR3 region has 15 residues. Germline assignment: CDR1 ENHRY and CDR2 SYGVKD. V gave up 2 bases and J gave up 5 bases, with 14 bases separating them. CDR3 loop: CAISERQGMGDTQYF. The CDR3 nucleotides read TGTGCCATCAGTGAGAGGCAGGGGATGGGAGATACGCAGTATTTT.

The table lists this clonotype with a few counts. The gene calls are TRBV2 and TRBJ2-2, with 7 bases fitting TRBD2. The CDR3 spans 15 residues. Germline V gene data show CDR1 as SNHLY and CDR2 as FYNNEI. Losses at the gene ends were 6 bases for V and 2 bases for J; bases not matched to a gene: 6. CDR3 loop: CASRLGRINTGELFF. For the CDR3, the DNA is TGTGCCAGCAGACTCGGGAGGATTAACACCGGGGAGCTGTTTTTT.

This sequence joins TRBV7-9 and TRBJ2-7; D possibly corresponds to TRBD1 (6 bases). This CDR3 spans 14 amino acids. Trimming left V 5 bases short and J 1 base short, with 12 bases between. CDR1 is SEHNR, CDR2 FQNEAQ, per germline (reference sequence). This CDR3 reads CASSPRTESYEQYF. The CDR3 DNA sequence: TGTGCCAGCAGCCCTCGGACAGAGTCCTACGAGCAGTACTTC.

This clonotype was seen repeatedly, ten times or more. The chain combines TRBV29-1 with TRBJ2-5; no clear D. The V end was cut by 2 bases, the J end by 2 bases, with 12 bases between. The V gene's germline CDR1 is SQVTM and CDR2 ANQGSEA. The CDR3 extends over 14 amino acids. In nucleotides, the CDR3 is TGCAGCGTTGAACCCTCGCAGGCGCAAGAGACCCAGTACTTC. This sequence encodes CSVEPSQAQETQYF.

In this sample, this clonotype turned up many times. The chain couples TRBV4-3 to TRBJ2-1; D perhaps matches TRBD2 (5 bases). Per the germline V gene, CDR1 is LGHNA and CDR2 is YSLEER. The CDR3 extends over 16 amino acids. V lost 0 bases and J 0 bases, leaving 9 bases between the germline ends. This chain's CDR3 is CASSQERLISYNEQFF. The CDR3 region has the DNA TGCGCCAGCAGCCAAGAACGACTAATCTCCTACAATGAGCAGTTCTTC.

This clonotype was detected only a few times. J is TRBJ2-6 and V is TRBV5-5; 9 bases align to TRBD1. The V and J ends lost 5 bases and 0 bases, in that order; junction bases with no gene match: 6. Looked up from germline, CDR1 is SGHKS and CDR2 is YYEKEE (reference sequence). The CDR3 is 17 amino acids. The CDR3 bases are TGTGCCAGCAGTGAACAGGGGGCTGTCTCTGGGGCCAACGTCCTGACTTTC. Translation gives CASSEQGAVSGANVLTF.

This clonotype has a handful of counts. The CDR3 DNA reads as TGTGCCAGCAGCTTAGCGAGCGGGTTTCCTAGCACAGATACGCAGTATTTT. This translates into CASSLASGFPSTDTQYF. The J gene is TRBJ2-3, the V gene TRBV7-2, with a tentative D call TRBD2 (6 bases). The germline V gene encodes CDR1 SGHTA and CDR2 FQGNSA. Trimming removed 0 bases from V and 0 bases from J, with 13 bases in between. The CDR3 consists of 17 residues.

This clonotype has more than one count but fewer than ten. The chain is built from TRBV12-3 or TRBV12-4 and TRBJ2-5, with a possible D match to TRBD1 (5 bases). The length of the CDR3 is 13 residues. Trimming shortened V by 6 bases and J by 3 bases, and 11 bases separated the two germline ends. CDR3 in DNA: TGTGCCAGCAGGCCGACAGTGGAAGAGACCCAGTACTTC. Translated: CASRPTVEETQYF.

The CDR3 DNA is TGTGCCAGCAGTTTATACCCCCTCGGCGAGGCCACTGAAGCTTTCTTT. It codes for CASSLYPLGEATEAFF. The chain has TRBV28 and TRBJ1-1; D uncertain. This CDR3 is built from 16 residues. Looked up from germline, CDR1 is MDHEN and CDR2 is SYDVKM. V was trimmed by 1 base and J by 4 bases, leaving 16 bases between them.

The chain has TRBV6-4 and TRBJ2-1; D tentatively fits TRBD1 or TRBD2 (6 bases each). Germline V gene lookup returns CDR1 MRHNA and CDR2 SNTAGT. With 7 bases removed from V and 5 bases from J, the gap between germline ends came to 15 bases. This CDR3 is built from 14 residues. Written as DNA, the CDR3 is TGTGCCAGCACCAACCGGGGGCCCGACAATGAGCAGTTCTTC. Translated: CASTNRGPDNEQFF.

Only a few counts were recorded for this clonotype. The J gene is TRBJ1-4, the V gene TRBV9; D may be TRBD1 (5 bases). CDR1 and CDR2 (germline): SGDLS, YYNGEE. Trimming pared 2 bases from V and 7 bases from J, leaving 27 bases between. This CDR3 is 19 amino acids long. The CDR3 protein is CASSVREFPGAQLGEKLFF. The CDR3 region has the DNA TGTGCCAGCAGCGTGAGGGAATTCCCCGGGGCTCAATTGGGTGAAAAACTGTTTTTT.

In its sample, this clonotype was seen a few times. V and J are TRBV5-1 and TRBJ2-7, with D hard to call. The CDR3 runs 14 residues. Trimming removed 0 bases from V and 2 bases from J, with 9 bases in between. Germline values: CDR1 SGHRS, CDR2 YFSETQ. CDR3 amino acids: CASSLDAQTYEQYF. The CDR3 nucleotides read TGCGCCAGCAGCTTGGATGCGCAGACCTACGAGCAGTACTTC.

This clonotype was detected only a few times. This sequence joins TRBV4-3 and TRBJ2-1; D is ambiguous. Trimming left V 1 base short and J 4 bases short, with 11 bases between. Per germline, CDR1 LGHNA and CDR2 YSLEER. The length of the CDR3 is 15 residues. The DNA of the CDR3 is TGCGCCAGCAGCCAAGTGTATGGCCCATACAATGAGCAGTTCTTC. Protein sequence: CASSQVYGPYNEQFF.

At least ten counts were recorded for this clonotype. The chain joins TRBV7-2 to TRBJ2-2, with a tentative D call TRBD2 (7 bases). The CDR3 runs to 17 residues. Germline-derived CDR1 and CDR2 are SGHTA and FQGNSA. The V and J ends lost 7 bases and 3 bases respectively, with 21 bases between them. The CDR3 sequence: CASTTGGAGLDTGELFF. Here the CDR3 DNA reads TGTGCCAGCACAACTGGGGGGGCAGGGTTGGACACCGGGGAGCTGTTTTTT.

This clonotype was found a few times. The genes are TRBV6-5 and TRBJ1-1; 8 positions agree with TRBD1. With 0 bases clipped from V and 1 base from J, the junction kept 13 bases outside the gene matches. The CDR3 is made up of 19 amino acids. Germline CDR1 MNHEY, CDR2 SVGAGI. Here the CDR3 DNA reads TGTGCCAGCAGTTACTCGATGGACAGGACAGGGTGGAGGAACACTGAAGCTTTCTTT. Encoded protein: CASSYSMDRTGWRNTEAFF.

As for this clonotype: Compared with germline, one end of the junction differs, possibly owing to a read error. The chain is built from TRBV4-2 and TRBJ2-5; TRBD2 matches 15 bases. The CDR3 consists of 15 residues. Germline loops: CDR1 LGHNA, CDR2 YNFKEQ. As DNA, the CDR3 is TGTGCCAGCAGCCAAGAATGGACTAGCGGGAGGGGGGGGTTCTTC. It is translated as CASSQEWTSGRGGFF.

This clonotype was seen only a few times. The V and J genes are TRBV5-1 and TRBJ2-2, with TRBD2 matching 7 bases. There are 16 residues in the CDR3. Germline V lookup: CDR1 SGHRS, CDR2 YFSETQ. J lost 5 bases, V lost 1 base, and 8 bases had no gene match. CDR3 DNA: TGCGCCAGCAGCTTGAGGCTAGCGGCTGGTACCGGGGAGCTGTTTTTT. It encodes CASSLRLAAGTGELFF.